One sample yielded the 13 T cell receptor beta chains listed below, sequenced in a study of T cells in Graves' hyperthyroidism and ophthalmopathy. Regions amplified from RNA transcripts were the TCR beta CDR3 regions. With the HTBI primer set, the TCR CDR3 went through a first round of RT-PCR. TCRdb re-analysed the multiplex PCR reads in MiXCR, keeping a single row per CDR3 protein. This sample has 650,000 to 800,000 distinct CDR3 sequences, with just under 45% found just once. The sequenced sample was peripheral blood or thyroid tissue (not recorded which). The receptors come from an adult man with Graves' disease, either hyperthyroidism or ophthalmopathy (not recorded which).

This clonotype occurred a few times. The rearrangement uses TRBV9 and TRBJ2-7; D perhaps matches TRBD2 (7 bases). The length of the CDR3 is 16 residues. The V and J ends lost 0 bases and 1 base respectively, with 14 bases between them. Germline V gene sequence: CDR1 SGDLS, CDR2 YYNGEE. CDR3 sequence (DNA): TGTGCCAGCAGCGTAGAGGGGGGGGCGCCATCCTACGAGCAGTACTTC. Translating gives CASSVEGGAPSYEQYF.

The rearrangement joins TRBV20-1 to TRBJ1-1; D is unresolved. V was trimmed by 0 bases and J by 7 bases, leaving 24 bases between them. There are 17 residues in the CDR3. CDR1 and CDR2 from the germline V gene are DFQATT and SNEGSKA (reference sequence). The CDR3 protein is CSARDVSKRNPHREAFF. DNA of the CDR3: TGCAGTGCTAGAGATGTTTCCAAGAGAAACCCACACCGTGAAGCTTTCTTT.

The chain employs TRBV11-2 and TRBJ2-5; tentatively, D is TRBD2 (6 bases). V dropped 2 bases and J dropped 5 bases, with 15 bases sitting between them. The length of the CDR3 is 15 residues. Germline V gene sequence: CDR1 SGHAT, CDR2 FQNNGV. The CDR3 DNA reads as TGTGCCAGCAGCTTACTTGGAGGGATTCGGGAGACCCAGTACTTC. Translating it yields CASSLLGGIRETQYF.

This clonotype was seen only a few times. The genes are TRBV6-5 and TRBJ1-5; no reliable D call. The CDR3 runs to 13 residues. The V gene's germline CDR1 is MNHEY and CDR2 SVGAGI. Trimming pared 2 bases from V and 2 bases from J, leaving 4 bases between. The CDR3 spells CASSYTRNQPQHF. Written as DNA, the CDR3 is TGTGCCAGCAGTTACACGCGCAATCAGCCCCAGCATTTT.

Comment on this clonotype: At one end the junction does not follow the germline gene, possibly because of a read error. The CDR3 protein is CATMDSLRGNRPQHF. DNA for the CDR3: TGTGCCACCATGGACAGCCTGAGGGGCAATCGGCCCCAGCATTTT. This chain links TRBV24-1 with TRBJ1-5, with D perhaps matching TRBD1 (6 bases). Germline V gene sequence: CDR1 KGHDR, CDR2 SFDVKD. CDR3 length: 15 amino acids.

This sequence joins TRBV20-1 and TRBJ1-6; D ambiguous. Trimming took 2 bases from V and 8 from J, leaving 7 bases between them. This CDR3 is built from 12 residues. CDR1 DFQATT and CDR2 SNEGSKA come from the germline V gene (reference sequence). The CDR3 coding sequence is TGCAGTGCTAGATACGGGGATTCACCCCTCCACTTT. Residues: CSARYGDSPLHF.

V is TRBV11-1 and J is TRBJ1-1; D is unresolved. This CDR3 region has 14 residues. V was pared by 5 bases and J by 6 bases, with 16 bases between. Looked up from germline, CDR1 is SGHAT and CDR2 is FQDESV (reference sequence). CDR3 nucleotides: TGTGCCAGCAGCCACGATAGAGGAGGTTCTGAAGCTTTCTTT. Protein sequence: CASSHDRGGSEAFF.

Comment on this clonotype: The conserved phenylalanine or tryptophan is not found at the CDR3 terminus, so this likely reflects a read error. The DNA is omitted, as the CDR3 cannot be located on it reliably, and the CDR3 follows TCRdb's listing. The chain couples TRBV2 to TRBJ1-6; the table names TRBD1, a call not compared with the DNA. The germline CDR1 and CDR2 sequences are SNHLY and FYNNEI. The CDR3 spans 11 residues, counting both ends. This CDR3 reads CASSEERGPNY.

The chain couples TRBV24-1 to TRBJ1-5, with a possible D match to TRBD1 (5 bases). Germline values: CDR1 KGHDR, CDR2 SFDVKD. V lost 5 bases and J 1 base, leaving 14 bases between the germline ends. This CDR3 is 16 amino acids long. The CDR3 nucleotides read TGTGCCACCAGTGCGAGGGACGGCCGGAGCAATCAGCCCCAGCATTTT. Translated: CATSARDGRSNQPQHF.

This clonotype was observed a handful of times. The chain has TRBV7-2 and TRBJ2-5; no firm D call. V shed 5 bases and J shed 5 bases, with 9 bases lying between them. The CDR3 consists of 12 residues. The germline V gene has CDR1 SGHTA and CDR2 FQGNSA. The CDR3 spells CASSTEMETQYF. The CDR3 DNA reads TGTGCCAGCAGCACCGAAATGGAGACCCAGTACTTC.

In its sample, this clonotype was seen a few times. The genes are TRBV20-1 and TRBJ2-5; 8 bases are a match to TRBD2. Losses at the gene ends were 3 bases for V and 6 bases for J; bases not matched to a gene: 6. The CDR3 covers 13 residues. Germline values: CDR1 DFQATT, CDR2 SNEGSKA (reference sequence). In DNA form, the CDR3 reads TGCAGTGCTAGCGGGAGGGCCGGAAAGACCCAGTACTTC. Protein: CSASGRAGKTQYF.

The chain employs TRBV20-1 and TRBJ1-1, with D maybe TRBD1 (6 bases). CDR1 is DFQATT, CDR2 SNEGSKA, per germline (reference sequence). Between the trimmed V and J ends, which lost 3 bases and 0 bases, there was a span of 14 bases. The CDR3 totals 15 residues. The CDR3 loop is CSARDSRSMNTEAFF. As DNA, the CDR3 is TGCAGTGCTAGGGACAGCAGATCAATGAACACTGAAGCTTTCTTT.

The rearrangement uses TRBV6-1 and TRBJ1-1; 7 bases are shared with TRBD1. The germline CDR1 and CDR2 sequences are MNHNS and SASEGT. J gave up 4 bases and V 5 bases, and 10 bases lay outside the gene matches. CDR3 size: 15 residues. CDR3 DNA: TGTGCCAGCAGTCCCAACGACAGGGTTGGCACTGAAGCTTTCTTT. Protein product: CASSPNDRVGTEAFF.